This TCR beta chain was identified during a study of cytomegalovirus exposure and HLA in healthy donors. The CDR3 length is 14 residues. With V trimmed by 4 bases and J by 3 bases, 6 bases remained unmatched. Germline V gene data show CDR1 as SGHDN and CDR2 as FVKESK. The study ran its PCR with 60 Vbeta and 13 Jbeta primers. The assay was immunoSEQ multiplex PCR, and TCRdb's table has in-frame clones only and misses some. This table has fewer than 120,000 clones, approximately 83% appearing once. A word on this clone: The target antigen is unknown.

Participants comprised healthy donors of bone marrow. General observations from the study: Most TCR sequences were seen very rarely across donors, but some public TCRs occurred in many. Earlier findings revealed that most TCR beta V segments proved productive either about 87% or about 30% of the time.

This receptor was taken from a man in his forties in good health and CMV-seronegative. The chain employs TRBV14 and TRBJ2-7, with 7 bases identical to TRBD1. Material: PBMCs. The DNA of the CDR3 is TGTGCCAGCAGCCCTGGGACAGACCTCTACGAGCAGTACTTC. This sequence encodes CASSPGTDLYEQYF.